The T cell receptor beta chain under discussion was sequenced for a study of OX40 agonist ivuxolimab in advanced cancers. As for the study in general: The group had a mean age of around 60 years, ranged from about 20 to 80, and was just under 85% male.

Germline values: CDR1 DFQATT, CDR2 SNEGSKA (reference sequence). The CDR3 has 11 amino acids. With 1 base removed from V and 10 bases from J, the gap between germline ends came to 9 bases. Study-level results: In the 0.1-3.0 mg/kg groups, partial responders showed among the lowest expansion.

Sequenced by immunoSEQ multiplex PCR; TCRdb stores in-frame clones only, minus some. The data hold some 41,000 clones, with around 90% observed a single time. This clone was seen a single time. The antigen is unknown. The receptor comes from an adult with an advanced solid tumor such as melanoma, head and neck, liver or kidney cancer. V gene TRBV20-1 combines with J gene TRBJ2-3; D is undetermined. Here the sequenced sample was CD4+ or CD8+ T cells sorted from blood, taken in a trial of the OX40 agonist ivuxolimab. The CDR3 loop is CSARGDSAQYF. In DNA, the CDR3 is TGCAGTGCTAGAGGGGATAGTGCGCAGTATTTT.